A selection of T cell receptor beta chains follows, all from one sample in a study of blood T cell repertoires in COVID-19. The table came from immunoSEQ multiplex PCR; TCRdb's copy has only in-frame clones and leaves some out. The table lists under 130,000 clones, around 76% of them singletons. Material for sequencing was peripheral blood. These receptors were obtained from a woman aged 70-85 years with acute or convalescent COVID-19. Both conserved end residues are trimmed from each CDR3. Each record gives: V gene, J gene, CDR3 protein.

v_call: TRBV5-1; j_call: TRBJ1-1; cdr3_aa: ASNRDFMGGTEAF
v_call: TRBV6-4; j_call: TRBJ2-2; cdr3_aa: ASTSRTGDTGELF
v_call: TRBV18; j_call: TRBJ1-6; cdr3_aa: ASSNRGDSPLH
v_call: TRBV6-5; j_call: TRBJ1-3; cdr3_aa: ASTPGGLGNTIY
v_call: TRBV6-6; j_call: TRBJ2-1; cdr3_aa: ASSSRTVYNEQF
v_call: TRBV5-8; j_call: TRBJ2-2; cdr3_aa: ASSLELSTGELF
v_call: TRBV30; j_call: TRBJ1-6; cdr3_aa: AWSVPRQGKYNSPLH
v_call: TRBV9; j_call: TRBJ2-5; cdr3_aa: ASSNPTGLGVETQY
v_call: TRBV5-1; j_call: TRBJ1-3; cdr3_aa: ASSLNGFEGNTIY
v_call: TRBV19; j_call: TRBJ2-3; cdr3_aa: ASSIDQGTGTDTQY
v_call: TRBV6-2/TRBV6-3; j_call: TRBJ1-5; cdr3_aa: ASSYHPEEPNYDSNQPQH
v_call: TRBV15; j_call: TRBJ2-1; cdr3_aa: ATSREGDSGVDEQF
v_call: TRBV7-2; j_call: TRBJ2-1; cdr3_aa: ASSPGERGGYNEQF
v_call: TRBV5-1; j_call: TRBJ1-2; cdr3_aa: ASSAGEDGYT
v_call: TRBV18; j_call: TRBJ1-6; cdr3_aa: ASSPGQDSPLH
v_call: TRBV27; j_call: TRBJ2-7; cdr3_aa: ASSLRGGEYYEQY
v_call: TRBV7-2; j_call: TRBJ2-7; cdr3_aa: ASSLSAGGGTTYEQY
v_call: TRBV4-3; j_call: TRBJ1-1; cdr3_aa: ASSQAGQAAKNTEAF
v_call: TRBV25-1; j_call: TRBJ1-5; cdr3_aa: ASSEWGGNQPQH
v_call: TRBV5-1; j_call: TRBJ2-5; cdr3_aa: ASSLGASGGKETQY
v_call: TRBV18; j_call: TRBJ1-3; cdr3_aa: ASSPPTGGTGNTIY
v_call: TRBV25-1; j_call: TRBJ1-1; cdr3_aa: ASSPGGENTEAF
v_call: TRBV2; j_call: TRBJ1-1; cdr3_aa: ASSPPGGPPGRTEAF
v_call: TRBV29-1; j_call: TRBJ2-7; cdr3_aa: SARDRGPYEQY
v_call: TRBV5-1; j_call: TRBJ1-2; cdr3_aa: ASSPDRAILGYGYT
v_call: TRBV7-8; j_call: TRBJ2-2; cdr3_aa: ASRASGGAGELF
v_call: TRBV19; j_call: TRBJ2-7; cdr3_aa: ASSIGTRSYEQY
v_call: TRBV5-4; j_call: TRBJ1-6; cdr3_aa: ASSLVGGTHSPLH
v_call: TRBV14; j_call: TRBJ1-1; cdr3_aa: ASSLTGGTEAF
v_call: TRBV7-9; j_call: TRBJ2-1; cdr3_aa: ASSRGGLAYNEQF
v_call: TRBV5-1; j_call: TRBJ1-2; cdr3_aa: ASSLGTGIYGYT
v_call: TRBV11-2; j_call: TRBJ2-3; cdr3_aa: ASSSLRSNWAHTDTQY
v_call: TRBV30; j_call: TRBJ1-5; cdr3_aa: AWSTRFGQSVQPQH
v_call: TRBV28; j_call: TRBJ2-1; cdr3_aa: ASTPAGTVNSYNEQF
v_call: TRBV27; j_call: TRBJ1-5; cdr3_aa: ASSRQGAFQPQH